These 21 T cell receptor beta chains were all obtained from the same sample, sequenced in a study of cytomegalovirus exposure and HLA in healthy donors. Primers: 60 Vbeta forward and 13 Jbeta reverse. This table comes from immunoSEQ multiplex PCR, and its TCRdb copy is limited to in-frame clones, with some not included. The sample lists more than 130,000 clones; around three quarters were seen once. Sequences were obtained from PBMCs. Receptor source: a man aged 35 to 55 in good health and CMV-seropositive.

This chain links TRBV28 with TRBJ1-5; tentatively, D is TRBD1 (6 bases). V dropped 5 bases and J dropped 5 bases, with 16 bases sitting between them. The CDR3 totals 15 residues. Germline CDR1 and CDR2: MDHEN and SYDVKM. CDR3 in amino acids: CASSPNTGRDQPQHF. The CDR3 region has the DNA TGTGCCAGCAGTCCAAACACAGGGCGAGATCAGCCCCAGCATTTT.

A single count supports this clone. The chain has TRBV5-1 and TRBJ2-3; 10 positions agree with TRBD2. There are 17 residues in the CDR3. Germline V gene data show CDR1 as SGHRS and CDR2 as YFSETQ. V dropped 4 bases and J dropped 2; count of bases not matched to a gene: 10. The CDR3 coding sequence is TGCGCCAGCAGCACCAGGACTAGCGGTTCTCTCACAGATACGCAGTATTTT. It yields the protein CASSTRTSGSLTDTQYF.

CDR3 in amino acids: CSVEKGSGKETQYF. The CDR3 nucleotides read TGCAGCGTTGAAAAGGGGAGCGGGAAAGAGACCCAGTACTTC. This chain links TRBV29-1 with TRBJ2-5, with 7 bases that match TRBD2. V lost 2 bases to trimming and J lost 3 bases; unmatched junction nucleotides: 6. CDR1 is SQVTM and CDR2 is ANQGSEA in the germline V gene. The CDR3 totals 14 residues.

The chain couples TRBV4-1 to TRBJ1-4; D is unclear. Germline CDR1 reads MGHRA; CDR2 reads YSYEKL. V was cut by 1 base and J by 7 bases, with 19 bases left in between. This CDR3 has 17 residues. CDR3 nucleotide sequence: TGCGCCAGCAGCCAAGTAGAAGCATTCGCTGCGGGTGAAAAACTGTTTTTT. Translation: CASSQVEAFAAGEKLFF.

This chain connects TRBV29-1 to TRBJ2-3; tentatively, D is TRBD2 (6 bases). There are 16 residues in the CDR3. The germline V and J ends were trimmed by 4 bases and 2 bases, with 19 bases remaining between them. The germline CDR1 and CDR2 sequences are SQVTM and ANQGSEA. CDR3 loop: CSVVVVGSRATDTQYF. CDR3 DNA sequence: TGCAGCGTTGTGGTTGTCGGGAGCAGGGCCACAGATACGCAGTATTTT.

This sequence joins TRBV7-9 and TRBJ2-5; either TRBD1 or TRBD2 may supply D (5 bases each). The better agreement between TRBJ2-7 and the DNA end casts doubt on the J call. Germline V gene data show CDR1 as SEHNR and CDR2 as FQNEAQ (reference sequence). The CDR3 is 13 amino acids. CDR3 in amino acids: CASVYGGSYEQYF. For the CDR3, the DNA is TGTGCCAGCGTTTATGGGGGCTCCTACGAGCAGTACTTC.

The chain carries TRBV6-4 and TRBJ1-1, with TRBD1 matching 7 bases. From germline, CDR1 is MRHNA and CDR2 SNTAGT. The CDR3 is 13 amino acids. The J segment lost 11 bases and the V segment lost 2 bases, leaving 8 bases of the junction unmatched. CDR3 DNA sequence: TGTGCCAGCAGTGACCGGACAGGACAAAGGGCTTTCTTT. This encodes CASSDRTGQRAFF.

The chain is built from TRBV20-1 and TRBJ1-1; D call uncertain. Germline lookup yields CDR1 DFQATT and CDR2 SNEGSKA (reference sequence). V was clipped by 6 bases and J by 3 bases, with 8 bases between them. The CDR3 runs to 11 residues. Here the CDR3 DNA reads TGCAGTGCCGCAGATTACACTGAAGCTTTCTTT. Its protein is CSAADYTEAFF.

This clone was seen only once. J is TRBJ1-1 and V is TRBV28, with a weak D call TRBD1 (5 bases). Germline V gene data show CDR1 as MDHEN and CDR2 as SYDVKM. With 2 bases removed from V and 4 bases from J, the gap between germline ends came to 8 bases. The length of the CDR3 is 13 residues. This chain's CDR3 is CASSLGGATEAFF. CDR3 nucleotides: TGTGCCAGCAGTTTAGGAGGGGCCACTGAAGCTTTCTTT.

The V and J genes are TRBV5-4 and TRBJ1-2; TRBD1 agrees at 8 bases. From germline, CDR1 is SGHNT and CDR2 YYREEE (reference sequence). Trimming took 1 base from V and 4 from J; bases not matched to a gene: 12. The CDR3 consists of 17 residues. CDR3 DNA sequence: TGTGCCAGCAGCTTGTCGGCAGGGGGCGTCTCCCTCTATGGCTACACCTTC. Residues: CASSLSAGGVSLYGYTF. Together with reference TRBV5-4 and TRBJ1-2, the CDR3 gives the full variable domain: ETGVTQSPTHLIKTRGQQVTLRCSSQSGHNTVSWYQQALGQGPQFIFQYYREEENGRGNFPPRFSGLQFPNYSSELNVNALELDDSALYLCASSLSAGGVSLYGYTFGSGTRLTVV.

The chain is built from TRBV6-5 and TRBJ2-3; 7 bases map to TRBD1. The V gene end was trimmed by 5 bases and the J gene end by 2 bases; junction bases not matched to a gene: 7. The germline CDR1 and CDR2 sequences are MNHEY and SVGAGI. The CDR3 totals 15 residues. The CDR3 DNA is TGTGCCAGCAGTAGGGGACAGAGACTCACAGATACGCAGTATTTT. Protein: CASSRGQRLTDTQYF.

V usage is TRBV29-1 and J usage is TRBJ2-2; TRBD1 matches at 7 bases. Germline CDR1 and CDR2: SQVTM and ANQGSEA. The CDR3 covers 13 residues. Trimming at V came to 7 bases and at J to 4 bases, leaving 6 bases not matched to a gene. Here the CDR3 DNA reads TGCAGCGCTCTGACAGGGCCCACCGGGGAGCTGTTTTTT. Amino acid sequence: CSALTGPTGELFF.

This clone was observed a few times. The V and J genes are TRBV4-3 and TRBJ2-7; TRBD2 is a possible D gene (7 bases). Germline-derived CDR1 and CDR2 are LGHNA and YSLEER. This CDR3 has 15 residues. Trimming removed 4 bases from V and 2 bases from J, with 15 bases in between. Written as DNA, the CDR3 is TGCGCCAGCAGCCGATCCCGAGGGGGGGCCTACGAGCAGTACTTC. It translates to CASSRSRGGAYEQYF.

The chain couples TRBV5-8 to TRBJ1-5; 10 bases map to TRBD1. V shed 5 bases, J shed 6 bases, and the junction held 14 bases outside the gene matches. Germline V gene sequence: CDR1 SGHTS, CDR2 YDEGEE. CDR3 size: 17 residues. This chain's CDR3 is CASSQMTGGNLGQPQHF. CDR3 bases: TGTGCCAGCAGTCAGATGACAGGGGGCAATTTGGGTCAGCCCCAGCATTTT.

V and J are TRBV19 and TRBJ1-2, with D uncertain. This CDR3 contains 11 residues. CDR1 and CDR2 from the germline V gene are LNHDA and SQIVND (reference sequence). V was trimmed by 11 bases and J by 2 bases, leaving 9 bases between them. In DNA form, the CDR3 reads TGTGCCGCACAGTCGAACTATGGCTACACCTTC. As protein: CAAQSNYGYTF.

The V and J genes are TRBV7-8 and TRBJ2-7, with TRBD1 identical over 7 bases. Germline CDR1 reads SGHVS; CDR2 reads FQNEAQ. The J segment lost 1 base and the V segment lost 3 bases, leaving 6 bases of the junction unmatched. This CDR3 comprises 15 residues. Written as DNA, the CDR3 is TGTGCCAGCAGCTTGGTCGAGGGGGCGTCCTACGAGCAGTACTTC. Protein: CASSLVEGASYEQYF.

The chain recombines TRBV5-1 with TRBJ2-7, with 10 bases fitting TRBD2. Germline assignment: CDR1 SGHRS and CDR2 YFSETQ. CDR3 length: 16 amino acids. V shed 2 bases and J 2 bases; nucleotides not matched to a gene: 7. The CDR3 region is CASSLLAGGSTYEQYF. The DNA of the CDR3 is TGCGCCAGCAGCTTATTAGCGGGAGGATCTACCTACGAGCAGTACTTC.

This chain links TRBV19 with TRBJ1-2; TRBD1 matches 9 bases. The trim removed 5 bases at V and 6 bases at J, leaving 4 bases unmatched. CDR3 length equals 13 residues. From germline, CDR1 is LNHDA and CDR2 SQIVND (reference sequence). CDR3: CASSARQGDGYTF. The CDR3 nucleotides read TGTGCCAGTAGTGCCCGACAGGGGGATGGCTACACCTTC.

The chain couples TRBV19 to TRBJ1-3, with D perhaps matching TRBD1 (6 bases). The CDR3 loop spans 16 amino acids. V lost 5 bases to trimming and J lost 0 bases, with 14 bases between them. CDR1 and CDR2 from the germline V gene are LNHDA and SQIVND (reference sequence). The CDR3 coding sequence is TGTGCCAGTAGTCCCAGACAGGCGAGCTCTGGAAACACCATATATTTT. It encodes CASSPRQASSGNTIYF.

This chain links TRBV4-3 with TRBJ2-7; 16 nucleotides line up with TRBD2. Germline CDR1 and CDR2: LGHNA and YSLEER. The CDR3 is 20 amino acids. Trimming removed 1 base from V and 1 base from J; junction bases left unmatched: 10. DNA for the CDR3: TGCGCCAGCAGCCAAGCCTGGGGACTAGCGGGAGGGCCACGGTCCTACGAGCAGTACTTC. This encodes CASSQAWGLAGGPRSYEQYF.

This chain connects TRBV19 to TRBJ1-1, with TRBD1 matching over 8 bases. This CDR3 comprises 14 residues. Trimming took 4 bases from V and 5 from J; bases not matched to a gene: 6. In germline, CDR1 is LNHDA, CDR2 SQIVND (reference sequence). The CDR3 nucleotides are TGTGCCAGTAGTACCCAGGGGGCGGGGACTGAAGCTTTCTTT. Encoded protein: CASSTQGAGTEAFF.